These T cell receptor beta chains were read from a single sample in a study of cytomegalovirus exposure and HLA in healthy donors. Generated by immunoSEQ multiplex PCR, the TCRdb table keeps only in-frame clones and is missing some. The sample carries over 150,000 clones, around 81% recorded once. Sequencing was done on a sample of PBMCs. The receptors originated from a woman aged 30 to 39 in good health and CMV-seronegative. CDR3s include the opening cysteine and the closing phenylalanine or tryptophan. The order of the fields is D gene, CDR3 length, J gene, V gene, CDR3 protein. D genes are given only for firm matches.

D: -
length: 13
J: TRBJ1-1
V: TRBV7-9
CDR3: CASSPAGYTEAFF

D: TRBD1
length: 14
J: TRBJ1-1
V: TRBV7-2
CDR3: CASSFLDRITEAFF

D: TRBD1
length: 13
J: TRBJ1-2
V: TRBV30
CDR3: CAFGTAGNYGYTF

D: -
length: 13
J: TRBJ2-2
V: TRBV2
CDR3: CASSVESTGELFF

D: -
length: 14
J: TRBJ1-2
V: TRBV14
CDR3: CASSQGRGMSGYTF

D: -
length: 14
J: TRBJ2-5
V: TRBV9
CDR3: CASSVESGAETQYF

D: TRBD1
length: 15
J: TRBJ2-1
V: TRBV6-5
CDR3: CASSSGTGGRNEQFF

D: TRBD2
length: 16
J: TRBJ2-1
V: TRBV7-6
CDR3: CASSLASGRRYNEQFF

D: -
length: 13
J: TRBJ2-5
V: TRBV28
CDR3: CASRHLGPAAQYF

D: TRBD1
length: 13
J: TRBJ1-5
V: TRBV29-1
CDR3: CSVAPGQGEPQHF

D: TRBD1
length: 14
J: TRBJ2-7
V: TRBV27
CDR3: CASSPGTGPYEQYF

D: TRBD1
length: 18
J: TRBJ2-7
V: TRBV5-6
CDR3: CASSVFGTVPNHYYEQYF

D: TRBD1
length: 14
J: TRBJ1-1
V: TRBV5-1
CDR3: CASSPTGMRTEAFF

D: -
length: 10
J: TRBJ2-7
V: TRBV14
CDR3: CAVPSYEQYF

D: TRBD2
length: 15
J: TRBJ2-1
V: TRBV19
CDR3: CASSTGGNSYNEQFF

D: TRBD2
length: 16
J: TRBJ2-7
V: TRBV4-3
CDR3: CASSQDFSGGSYEQYF

D: -
length: 14
J: TRBJ1-5
V: TRBV2
CDR3: CASSDGSGIQPQHF

D: TRBD2
length: 13
J: TRBJ2-3
V: TRBV10-2
CDR3: CASTLAGADTQYF

D: -
length: 13
J: -
V: TRBV21-1
CDR3: CASIRDRVYEQYF

D: TRBD1
length: 14
J: TRBJ1-2
V: TRBV7-8
CDR3: CASSLRGRDSGYTF

D: TRBD1
length: 16
J: TRBJ2-2
V: TRBV5-6
CDR3: CASSRGQGPNTGELFF

D: TRBD1
length: 16
J: TRBJ2-3
V: TRBV6-5
CDR3: CASSYSPTGSADTQYF

D: -
length: 17
J: TRBJ2-1
V: TRBV7-7
CDR3: CASSLSRGLSSYNEQFF

D: -
length: 15
J: TRBJ1-4
V: TRBV19
CDR3: CASSMLGEGNEKLFF

D: -
length: 13
J: TRBJ2-3
V: TRBV6-6
CDR3: CASSYPGTDTQYF

D: -
length: 13
J: TRBJ2-4
V: TRBV2
CDR3: CASSESQPNIQYF

D: TRBD1
length: 15
J: TRBJ2-5
V: TRBV9
CDR3: CASSVGQGRWETQYF

D: -
length: 14
J: TRBJ2-5
V: TRBV30
CDR3: CAWTMGGARETQYF

D: TRBD1
length: 16
J: TRBJ2-3
V: TRBV9
CDR3: CASSLSGGTGADTQYF

D: -
length: 15
J: TRBJ1-2
V: TRBV4-1
CDR3: CASSQDRSSNYGYTF

D: -
length: 15
J: TRBJ2-1
V: TRBV9
CDR3: CASSDRAGSYNEQFF

D: TRBD2
length: 14
J: TRBJ2-5
V: TRBV7-8
CDR3: CASSSGGGPETQYF

D: TRBD1
length: 18
J: TRBJ1-2
V: TRBV28
CDR3: CASSSAVRDREGERGYTF

D: -
length: 17
J: TRBJ2-2
V: TRBV5-6
CDR3: CASSLQAVQGGTGELFF

D: -
length: 17
J: TRBJ2-4
V: TRBV4-1
CDR3: CASSQDTSRLAKNIQYF

D: TRBD2
length: 15
J: TRBJ2-2
V: TRBV9
CDR3: CASNPSGTNTGELFF

D: TRBD2
length: 13
J: TRBJ2-7
V: TRBV29-1
CDR3: CSYLTSGAYEQYF

D: TRBD2
length: 17
J: TRBJ2-7
V: TRBV10-2
CDR3: CASIGRGRAGLGREQYF

D: -
length: 13
J: TRBJ1-6
V: TRBV29-1
CDR3: CSARLQNNSPLHF

D: -
length: 12
J: TRBJ2-5
V: TRBV6-5
CDR3: CASSSGSETQYF

D: -
length: 12
J: TRBJ2-1
V: TRBV7-3
CDR3: CASSPQGNEQFF

D: TRBD1
length: 14
J: TRBJ1-4
V: TRBV7-9
CDR3: CASSSGQGGEKLFF

D: -
length: 13
J: TRBJ2-6
V: TRBV7-2
CDR3: CASGGTGANVLTF

D: TRBD1
length: 19
J: TRBJ2-2
V: TRBV5-1
CDR3: CASSFQWGQSVVDSGELFF

D: TRBD1
length: 15
J: TRBJ1-6
V: TRBV7-2
CDR3: CASSSGQIYNSPLHF

D: -
length: 14
J: TRBJ2-7
V: TRBV19
CDR3: CASSIPGHNYEQYF

D: -
length: 16
J: TRBJ2-1
V: TRBV28
CDR3: CASSFGSGRSNNEQFF

D: -
length: 15
J: TRBJ1-3
V: TRBV7-9
CDR3: CASSTGLISGNTIYF

D: -
length: 13
J: TRBJ1-2
V: TRBV28
CDR3: CASRVGRGYGYTF

D: -
length: 15
J: TRBJ2-7
V: TRBV5-8
CDR3: CASSFRGGGSYEQYF

D: -
length: 15
J: TRBJ2-5
V: TRBV7-3
CDR3: CASSLRLEVQETQYF

D: TRBD2
length: 15
J: TRBJ2-3
V: TRBV5-4
CDR3: CASSLATSGADTQYF

D: TRBD1
length: 16
J: TRBJ2-2
V: TRBV5-4
CDR3: CASSRNPQGAAGELFF

D: TRBD1
length: 14
J: TRBJ1-3
V: TRBV5-6
CDR3: CASSLGTGSNTIYF